This passage covers 22 T cell receptor beta chains from one sample sequenced in a study of blood T cell repertoires in COVID-19. The assay was immunoSEQ multiplex PCR, and TCRdb's table has in-frame clones only and misses some. Of 150,000 or so clones listed, roughly 79% are singletons. Sample: peripheral blood. The receptors derive from a woman older than 75 with acute or convalescent COVID-19.

The chain uses TRBV3-1 (or the pseudogene TRBV3-2) and TRBJ2-1; 10 nucleotides align to TRBD1. The CDR3 has 15 residues. Germline CDR1 LGHDT, CDR2 YNNKEL (reference sequence). V lost 5 bases, J lost 9 bases, and 10 bases stayed unmatched. CDR3 nucleotides: TGTGCCAGCAGCGAGACAGGGGGCGAAACCACTGAGCAGTTCTTC. Translated: CASSETGGETTEQFF.

The V call is TRBV18, the J call TRBJ1-2; D not certain. The V gene's germline CDR1 is KGHSH and CDR2 LQKENI. The CDR3 length is 14 residues. V lost 6 bases and J lost 9, with 20 bases in between. DNA of the CDR3: TGTGCCAGCTCCCCGGCCACGCGGGATTCGCGCTACACCTTC. It translates to CASSPATRDSRYTF.

V and J are TRBV6-5 and TRBJ2-2; 8 nucleotides align to TRBD1. V lost 6 bases, J lost 7 bases, and 1 base stayed unmatched. The germline V gene encodes CDR1 MNHEY and CDR2 SVGAGI. The CDR3 is 12 amino acids. As DNA, the CDR3 is TGTGCCAGCAGACAGGGGGTCGGGGAGCTGTTTTTT. Protein sequence: CASRQGVGELFF.

CDR3: CASRLEDRSGYTF. CDR3 DNA: TGTGCAAGTCGCTTGGAGGACAGATCTGGCTACACCTTC. The chain carries TRBV12-2 and TRBJ1-2; TRBD1, the table's D call, was not compared with the DNA. TRBV12-2 is a pseudogene locus. This CDR3 is built from 13 residues.

This chain connects TRBV5-6 to TRBJ2-2, with 7 bases fitting TRBD2. The CDR3 is made up of 14 amino acids. V shed 0 bases, J shed 6 bases, and the junction held 2 bases outside the gene matches. Germline CDR1 is SGHDT and CDR2 is YYEEEE. The CDR3 loop is CASSLGLAAGELFF. CDR3 sequence (DNA): TGTGCCAGCAGCTTGGGGCTAGCGGCCGGGGAGCTGTTTTTT.

The V call is TRBV27, the J call TRBJ1-2, with 7 positions matching TRBD1. The CDR3 totals 14 residues. The germline CDR1 and CDR2 sequences are MNHEY and SMNVEV (reference sequence). Trimming at V came to 2 bases and at J to 6 bases, leaving 6 bases not matched to a gene. The CDR3 spells CASSLAGTEDGYTF. In DNA, the CDR3 is TGTGCCAGCAGTTTAGCTGGGACAGAAGATGGCTACACCTTC.

In its sample, this clone was seen once. The chain recombines TRBV5-1 with TRBJ2-1; TRBD1 aligns across 7 bases. Germline CDR1 SGHRS, CDR2 YFSETQ. The CDR3 spans 16 residues. After removal of 5 bases from V and 1 base from J, the junction contained 9 bases not matched to a gene. The CDR3 sequence: CASSSIPGQSYNEQFF. The CDR3 region has the DNA TGCGCCAGCAGTTCCATACCGGGACAGTCCTACAATGAGCAGTTCTTC.

The genes are TRBV5-4 and TRBJ2-2, with 9 bases aligning to TRBD1. The V and J ends lost 4 bases and 4 bases, in that order; junction bases with no gene match: 8. Per the germline V gene, CDR1 is SGHNT and CDR2 is YYREEE (reference sequence). This CDR3 contains 16 residues. The CDR3 region has the DNA TGTGCCAGCAGCGCGTACAGGGGGCGCGGCACCGGGGAGCTGTTTTTT. Translating gives CASSAYRGRGTGELFF.

The chain employs TRBV7-2 and TRBJ2-1; TRBD2 matches 10 bases. Germline lookup yields CDR1 SGHTA and CDR2 FQGNSA. Trimming at V came to 4 bases and at J to 9 bases, leaving 12 bases not matched to a gene. This CDR3 region has 16 residues. The CDR3 here is CASSSPLWLAGVEQFF. DNA of the CDR3: TGTGCCAGCAGCTCCCCCTTATGGCTAGCGGGAGTTGAGCAGTTCTTC.

The rearrangement joins TRBV27 to TRBJ2-1; D unresolved. Trimming shortened V by 4 bases and J by 6 bases, and 7 bases separated the two germline ends. Germline-derived CDR1 and CDR2 are MNHEY and SMNVEV (reference sequence). The CDR3 length is 12 residues. Here the CDR3 DNA reads TGTGCCAGCAGTTCCTATAGCAATGAGCAGTTCTTC. Residues: CASSSYSNEQFF.

CDR3 residues: CASSLTGTGRRAEAFF. CDR3 DNA sequence: TGTGCCAGCAGCTTAACCGGGACAGGGCGGCGCGCTGAAGCTTTCTTT. This chain links TRBV7-8 with TRBJ1-1, with TRBD1 matching 9 bases. The CDR3 spans 16 residues. Germline V gene sequence: CDR1 SGHVS, CDR2 FQNEAQ. V shed 2 bases and J 6 bases; nucleotides not matched to a gene: 10.

V usage is TRBV5-4 and J usage is TRBJ1-1, with TRBD1 matching 7 bases. From germline, CDR1 is SGHNT and CDR2 YYREEE (reference sequence). Trimming at V came to 2 bases and at J to 4 bases, leaving 8 bases not matched to a gene. This CDR3 has 15 residues. CDR3 sequence: CASSFLQGRSTEAFF. CDR3 in DNA: TGTGCCAGCAGCTTCCTACAGGGGCGCAGCACTGAAGCTTTCTTT.

This sequence joins TRBV6-2 or TRBV6-3 and TRBJ2-1; no clear D gene. The CDR3 is 12 residues long. In germline, CDR1 is MNHEY, CDR2 SVGEGT. V lost 3 bases and J 16 bases, leaving 16 bases between the germline ends. The CDR3 loop reads CASSYALSERFF. The CDR3 nucleotides are TGTGCCAGCAGTTATGCCCTATCCGAGAGATTCTTC.

The chain employs TRBV6-2 or TRBV6-3 and TRBJ2-7; 8 bases agree with TRBD1. Germline V gene lookup returns CDR1 MNHEY and CDR2 SVGEGT. With V trimmed by 2 bases and J by 5 bases, 5 bases remained unmatched. The CDR3 sequence is 14 residues long. CDR3 in amino acids: CASSYVSGGNEQYF. The CDR3 coding sequence is TGTGCCAGCAGTTACGTATCAGGGGGCAACGAGCAGTACTTC.

The V gene is TRBV5-4, the J gene TRBJ2-3; 11 positions match TRBD2. This CDR3 has 16 amino acids. Germline CDR1 and CDR2: SGHNT and YYREEE (reference sequence). V was clipped by 5 bases and J by 4 bases; unmatched bases: 9. The CDR3 is CASSYPGLAESDTQYF. The CDR3 DNA reads as TGTGCCAGCAGTTATCCGGGACTAGCGGAGTCAGATACGCAGTATTTT.

This chain joins TRBV19 and TRBJ1-5; a weak D match, TRBD1 (6 bases). The CDR3 contains 14 residues. Germline lookup yields CDR1 LNHDA and CDR2 SQIVND (reference sequence). V was cut by 7 bases and J by 8 bases, with 18 bases left in between. The CDR3 loop is CASTRGWGLEPQHF. In DNA form, the CDR3 reads TGTGCCAGTACCCGGGGCTGGGGGCTGGAGCCCCAGCATTTT.

This clone was seen only once. The CDR3 sequence is CASSQSVAGWDEQYF. In DNA form, the CDR3 reads TGTGCCAGCAGCCAATCGGTAGCAGGGTGGGACGAGCAGTACTTC. The gene calls are TRBV16 and TRBJ2-7; D might be TRBD1 (5 bases). The CDR3 consists of 15 residues. V was cut by 0 bases and J by 5 bases, with 14 bases left in between. In germline, CDR1 is KGHSY, CDR2 FQNENV.

The CDR3 loop is CASSFDRPSGANVLTF. CDR3 bases: TGTGCCAGCAGCTTCGACAGGCCCTCTGGGGCCAACGTCCTGACTTTC. The rearrangement joins TRBV5-4 to TRBJ2-6, with a weak D call TRBD1 (6 bases). V was cut by 2 bases and J by 0 bases, with 9 bases left in between. This CDR3 is built from 16 residues. Germline assignment: CDR1 SGHNT and CDR2 YYREEE (reference sequence).

V is TRBV3-1 (or the pseudogene TRBV3-2) and J is TRBJ2-7; TRBD2 matches 9 bases. Germline CDR1 is LGHDT and CDR2 is YNNKEL (reference sequence). The CDR3 is made up of 17 amino acids. V lost 8 bases to trimming and J lost 4 bases; unmatched junction nucleotides: 18. CDR3 sequence reads: CASGAGGYGGRAYEQYF. Here the CDR3 DNA reads TGTGCCAGCGGCGCTGGGGGCTACGGCGGGAGGGCTTACGAGCAGTACTTC.

The V call is TRBV7-6, the J call TRBJ2-7, with a weak D call TRBD1 (5 bases). The CDR3 length is 15 residues. Trimming pared 1 base from V and 0 bases from J, leaving 10 bases between. CDR1 and CDR2 from the germline V gene are SGHVS and FNYEAQ. CDR3 nucleotide sequence: TGTGCCAGCAGCTTAGGGGGCAGTAACTCCTACGAGCAGTACTTC. Translation gives CASSLGGSNSYEQYF.

This chain connects TRBV5-8 to TRBJ1-3; no reliable D call. The CDR3 runs 17 residues. Germline CDR1 reads SGHTS; CDR2 reads YDEGEE. The V end lost 1 base, the J end lost 0 bases, and 14 bases lay between the germline ends. The CDR3 DNA follows: TGTGCCAGCAGCTTGACTTCAAGCCATATCTCTGGAAACACCATATATTTT. This codes for CASSLTSSHISGNTIYF.

This clone has just a few counts. The chain uses TRBV10-3 and TRBJ1-6, with 9 bases lining up with TRBD1. The V segment lost 8 bases and the J segment 5 bases; nucleotides outside the gene matches: 7. The CDR3 is 15 residues long. Germline V CDR1 and CDR2: ENHRY, SYGVKD. The CDR3 DNA is TGTGCCATCCGGGGACAGGGTTCTGATAATTCACCCCTCCACTTT. Translation: CAIRGQGSDNSPLHF.